This T cell receptor (beta chain) emerged from a study of regulatory T cells. Findings of the study overall: In CD3G-deficient patients, conventional CD4+ T cells were enriched for hydrophobic CDR3 residues at positions 6 and 7. Patient repertoires had restricted TRB V-J pairs and skewed V and J usage, most in Tregs.

The germline gives CDR1 LGHNT, CDR2 FRNRAP. The CDR3 consists of 15 residues. Trimming removed 5 bases from V and 0 bases from J, with 11 bases in between. A couple of CD3G-deficient patients had more severe autoimmunity; all had some. Sorting split CD4+ cells into CD25-high CD127-low Tregs and CD25-low CD127-high conventional T cells. With regard to this clone: The antigen is undetermined.

The primer mix had 52 TRBV and 13 TRBJ primers. The data were produced by immunoSEQ multiplex PCR, yet TCRdb's version contains in-frame clones alone and is incomplete. The sample lists more than 25,000 clones; 92% were seen once. The rearrangement links TRBV12-5 to TRBJ2-4; D not resolved. The sample taken for sequencing was conventional CD4+ T cells sorted from blood. This TCR derives from a person aged 18-29 years with CD3G deficiency. The CDR3 is CASGTAGEAKNIQYF. CDR3 DNA: TGTGCTAGTGGTACCGCAGGCGAAGCCAAAAACATTCAGTACTTC.